The 19 T cell receptor beta chains given below trace back to one sample, sequenced in a study of regulatory T cells in long-lasting Graves disease. Described time point: newly diagnosed GD, antithyroid drugs for less than 3 months. PBMC RNA was the source of the TCR library. Construction of TCR beta libraries relied on iRepertoire HTBI primers and on Arm-PCR targeting CDR3 regions. MiXCR, run by TCRdb on the multiplex PCR reads, gives a single entry per CDR3 protein. Among hundreds of thousands of distinct CDR3 sequences listed, 16% were seen once. In addition, the sample was reused for a study of T cells in Graves' hyperthyroidism and ophthalmopathy.

The specimen comprised peripheral blood mononuclear cells (PBMCs), sampled at new diagnosis, from a patient treated with antithyroid drugs. The source is a woman between 40 and 65 years old with Graves disease.

V is TRBV19 and J is TRBJ1-2; D is ambiguous. CDR1 and CDR2 from the germline V gene are LNHDA and SQIVND (reference sequence). The length of the CDR3 is 15 residues. The germline V and J ends were trimmed by 3 bases and 0 bases, with 11 bases remaining between them. The CDR3 loop is CASSIYGSTNYGYTF. CDR3 DNA sequence: TGTGCCAGTAGTATTTACGGATCTACTAACTATGGCTACACCTTC.

The table lists this clonotype with a few counts. V is TRBV11-2 and J is TRBJ2-6; D is unresolved. The V gene lost 5 bases and the J gene lost 0 bases, with 8 bases spanning the gap. Germline V gene data show CDR1 as SGHAT and CDR2 as FQNNGV. The CDR3 loop spans 15 amino acids. CDR3 sequence reads: CASSHSSSGANVLTF. CDR3 bases: TGTGCCAGCAGCCACTCAAGCTCTGGGGCCAACGTCCTGACTTTC.

The chain combines TRBV10-3 with TRBJ2-5, with D possibly TRBD1 on 6 matching bases. V was shortened by 2 bases and J by 9 bases, with 22 bases between the two germline ends. Germline CDR1 is ENHRY and CDR2 is SYGVKD. The CDR3 spans 16 residues. CDR3: CAISEPTPGQPKAQYF. The CDR3 DNA sequence: TGTGCCATCAGTGAGCCCACCCCCGGACAGCCTAAGGCCCAGTACTTC.

This clonotype was counted at least ten times. The chain combines TRBV6-1 with TRBJ2-2; D not resolved. Trimming took 5 bases from V and 7 from J, leaving 11 bases between them. This CDR3 comprises 13 residues. Germline CDR1 MNHNS, CDR2 SASEGT. This CDR3 reads CASSPHRNGELFF. In DNA, the CDR3 is TGTGCCAGCAGTCCACACCGTAACGGGGAGCTGTTTTTT.

This clonotype has a handful of counts. The rearrangement joins TRBV28 to TRBJ1-6; D unresolved. Germline CDR1 is MDHEN and CDR2 is SYDVKM. This CDR3 comprises 15 residues. V dropped 6 bases and J dropped 0 bases, with 9 bases sitting between them. The CDR3 DNA is TGTGCCAGCAGGGTGGAAAGCTCCTATAATTCACCCCTCCACTTT. Protein sequence: CASRVESSYNSPLHF.

There are a few counts of this clonotype. The V and J genes are TRBV5-1 and TRBJ2-5; D might be TRBD2 (6 bases). Germline V gives CDR1 SGHRS, CDR2 YFSETQ. The V end lost 1 base, the J end lost 3 bases, and 10 bases lay between the germline ends. The CDR3 covers 14 residues. CDR3 DNA: TGCGCCAGCAGCTTGATGGGACTCGAAGAGACCCAGTACTTC. It encodes CASSLMGLEETQYF.

This clonotype was seen only a few times. The chain employs TRBV12-3 or TRBV12-4 and TRBJ1-5; no definite D call. Trimming removed 2 bases from V and 7 bases from J, with 12 bases in between. The CDR3 consists of 14 residues. In DNA form, the CDR3 reads TGTGCCAGCAGTTTAAGAGGGTTATGGCAGCCCCAGCATTTT. Amino acids: CASSLRGLWQPQHF.

The sample holds many counts of this clonotype. The chain joins TRBV10-3 to TRBJ2-3; D is perhaps TRBD1 (5 bases). There are 15 residues in the CDR3. Trimming cost V 3 bases and J 2 bases, with 12 bases left between them. Germline assignment: CDR1 ENHRY and CDR2 SYGVKD. The CDR3 spells CAISDDSRYTDTQYF. The CDR3 DNA is TGTGCCATCAGTGACGACAGCCGATACACAGATACGCAGTATTTT.

This clonotype showed up just a few times. This chain joins TRBV6-1 and TRBJ2-3; D may match TRBD1 or TRBD2 (6 bases each). Germline values: CDR1 MNHNS, CDR2 SASEGT. The CDR3 contains 15 residues. The V and J ends lost 6 bases and 2 bases respectively, with 15 bases between them. The CDR3 region is CASSGPGAPTDTQYF. For the CDR3, the DNA is TGTGCCAGCAGCGGTCCGGGGGCCCCCACAGATACGCAGTATTTT.

The DNA for the CDR3 is TGTGCCAGCAGCCGGACAGGGATTCCCTACGAGCAGTACTTC. Translating gives CASSRTGIPYEQYF. This chain joins TRBV14 and TRBJ2-7, with 8 nucleotides matching TRBD1. Germline CDR1 reads SGHDN; CDR2 reads FVKESK. This CDR3 is 14 amino acids long. V shed 4 bases and J 2 bases; nucleotides not matched to a gene: 4.

To note about this clonotype: A much larger clone lies one base from this, so it may be a read error. This chain uses TRBV12-3 or TRBV12-4 with TRBJ1-3; D might be TRBD1 (5 bases). The CDR3 is made up of 13 amino acids. The chain's CDR3 is CASTPGGGNIIYF. CDR3 nucleotide sequence: TGTGCCAGCACCCCCGGGGGTGGAAACATCATATATTTT.

This clonotype was recorded at least ten times. The V call is TRBV3-1, the J call TRBJ2-1; 9 bases are shared with TRBD1. This CDR3 has 14 amino acids. After removal of 6 bases from V and 2 bases from J, the junction contained 2 bases not matched to a gene. Germline V gives CDR1 LGHDT, CDR2 YNNKEL (reference sequence). The chain's CDR3 is CASRQGAAYNEQFF. The DNA for the CDR3 is TGTGCCAGCAGACAGGGGGCGGCCTACAATGAGCAGTTCTTC.

CDR3 nucleotide sequence: TGCGCCAGCAGCTTGGAGGGCAGGGGGCTGGGTGAGCAGTTCTTC. Translation: CASSLEGRGLGEQFF. The gene calls are TRBV5-1 and TRBJ2-1; 8 bases align to TRBD1. Looked up from germline, CDR1 is SGHRS and CDR2 is YFSETQ. V trimming: 0 bases; J trimming: 9 bases; junction bases outside the gene matches: 8. The CDR3 loop spans 15 amino acids.

In this sample, this clonotype turned up a few times. The CDR3 DNA is TGTGCCAGCAGCCGTCACCAGGGGGCGGCCTATGGCTACACCTTC. It translates to CASSRHQGAAYGYTF. The chain joins TRBV6-2 or TRBV6-3 to TRBJ1-2, with 8 bases aligning to TRBD1. The CDR3 has 15 residues. Germline V gene lookup returns CDR1 MNHEY and CDR2 SVGEGT. With V trimmed by 6 bases and J by 4 bases, 10 bases remained unmatched.

This clonotype was counted a few times. The V call is TRBV5-1, the J call TRBJ1-3, with D unclear. CDR3 size: 13 residues. Germline CDR1 SGHRS, CDR2 YFSETQ. Deletions cut 0 bases from V and 11 bases from J, with 12 bases between. The DNA for the CDR3 is TGCGCCAGCAGCTTGGACCTGTCAGGATCCATATATTTT. This sequence encodes CASSLDLSGSIYF. The variable domain in full, completed from reference TRBV5-1 and TRBJ1-3, reads KAGVTQTPRYLIKTRGQQVTLSCSPISGHRSVSWYQQTPGQGLQFLFEYFSETQRNKGNFPGRFSGRQFSNSRSEMNVSTLELGDSALYLCASSLDLSGSIYFGEGSWLTVV.

This clonotype was counted between two and nine times. The genes are TRBV28 and TRBJ1-5; D unresolved. The ends were cut back, 4 bases at V and 0 bases at J, with 16 bases in the middle. Germline CDR1 MDHEN, CDR2 SYDVKM. This CDR3 has 17 residues. The CDR3 reads CASSSPSGAYSNQPQHF. The CDR3 nucleotides read TGTGCCAGCAGTTCCCCCTCAGGAGCATATAGCAATCAGCCCCAGCATTTT.

This clonotype was seen ten or more times. The gene calls are TRBV12-3 or TRBV12-4 and TRBJ2-7; TRBD1 is a possible D gene (5 bases). Trimming removed 6 bases at V and 4 bases at J, with 13 bases between. The CDR3 length is 13 residues. The CDR3 is CASSLTQGYEQYF. The DNA for the CDR3 is TGTGCCAGCAGCTTAACTCAGGGATACGAGCAGTACTTC.

The chain has TRBV10-3 and TRBJ2-4, with 8 nucleotides matching TRBD1. CDR1 and CDR2 (germline): ENHRY, SYGVKD. Germline trimming cut 4 bases from V and 9 bases from J; bases unmatched to any gene: 8. The CDR3 is made up of 14 amino acids. The CDR3 reads CAISVGDRGVIQYF. As DNA, the CDR3 is TGTGCCATCAGTGTAGGAGACAGGGGAGTCATTCAGTACTTC.

This clonotype occurred a few times. V usage is TRBV6-1 and J usage is TRBJ1-2; D ambiguous. Germline V lookup: CDR1 MNHNS, CDR2 SASEGT. V was trimmed by 0 bases and J by 0 bases, leaving 8 bases between them. The CDR3 runs 15 residues. The CDR3, as DNA: TGTGCCAGCAGTGAAGCGCTAACAACTAACTATGGCTACACCTTC. It translates to CASSEALTTNYGYTF.